This T cell receptor (beta chain) was found in a study of cytomegalovirus exposure and HLA in healthy donors. Study summary: Among around 400 genotyped donors, around 82% fell in the Caucasian-associated ancestry cluster.

PCR amplification relied on 60 Vbeta primers (plus 13 Jbeta primers). The assay was immunoSEQ multiplex PCR, and TCRdb's table has in-frame clones only and misses some. The profile shows 150,000 to 200,000 clones, about 74% of them singletons. The ends were cut back, 3 bases at V and 1 base at J, with 16 bases in the middle. The CDR3 contains 16 residues. Germline values: CDR1 SGHDT, CDR2 YYEEEE. This clonotype was sampled from a male donor in good health and CMV-seronegative. Material: PBMCs. V is TRBV5-6 and J is TRBJ1-1; D not certain. CDR3 amino acids: CASSWVPGSRNTEAFF. DNA for the CDR3: TGTGCCAGCAGCTGGGTCCCCGGGAGCAGGAACACTGAAGCTTTCTTT.